Listed here are 27 T cell receptor beta chains from one sample, sequenced in a study of breast tumors, draining lymph nodes, adjacent tissues. TCRdb reanalysed the multiplex PCR reads using MiXCR and keeps one entry per CDR3 protein. The sample includes 66,000 or so distinct CDR3 sequences, roughly two fifths of them seen just once. Sequenced: breast tumor tissue. The receptors derive from a female donor with breast cancer. Some clones in this sample may be carry-over from other donors' samples.

The V gene is TRBV19, the J gene TRBJ1-2; D gene ambiguous. CDR1 is LNHDA, CDR2 SQIVND, per germline (reference sequence). V was shortened by 1 base and J by 4 bases, with 7 bases between the two germline ends. This CDR3 has 13 residues. The CDR3 DNA is TGTGCCAGTAGTATAGCGGGAGTCTATGGCTACACCTTC. Translated, it gives CASSIAGVYGYTF.

The chain recombines TRBV7-2 with TRBJ1-6, with TRBD1 identical over 7 bases. This CDR3 spans 16 amino acids. In germline, CDR1 is SGHTA, CDR2 FQGNSA. V dropped 5 bases and J dropped 4; count of bases not matched to a gene: 8. CDR3 nucleotide sequence: TGTGCCAGCAGCACAACGGACAGGAATTATAATTCACCCCTCCACTTT. Translation gives CASSTTDRNYNSPLHF. The full variable domain, with the rest looked up from reference TRBV7-2 and TRBJ1-6, is GAGVSQSPSNKVTEKGKDVELRCDPISGHTALYWYRQSLGQGLEFLIYFQGNSAPDKSGLPSDRFSAERTGGSVSTLTIQRTQQEDSAVYLCASSTTDRNYNSPLHFGNGTRLTVT.

The chain employs TRBV6-6 and TRBJ2-3, with 7 bases lining up with TRBD1. CDR3 size: 13 residues. The junction had 5 bases not matched to a gene; V was cut back by 6 bases and J by 5 bases. Germline V lookup: CDR1 MNHNY, CDR2 SVGAGI (reference sequence). The CDR3: CASRPQGVDTQYF. The CDR3 coding sequence is TGTGCCAGCAGGCCCCAGGGGGTAGATACGCAGTATTTT.

This chain connects TRBV5-8 to TRBJ1-4, with D hard to call. CDR1 is SGHTS, CDR2 YDEGEE, per germline. The CDR3 length is 13 residues. V lost 2 bases and J lost 8, with 10 bases in between. The CDR3, as DNA: TGTGCCAGCAGCTTATGGACTGAAGAAAAACTGTTTTTT. This codes for CASSLWTEEKLFF.

The chain couples TRBV7-2 to TRBJ2-7, with 9 positions matching TRBD1. Germline CDR1 is SGHTA and CDR2 is FQGNSA. The CDR3 spans 15 residues. V lost 6 bases, J lost 3 bases, and 9 bases stayed unmatched. The CDR3 spells CASSVKTGGHYEQYF. The CDR3 nucleotides read TGTGCCAGCAGTGTTAAGACAGGGGGTCACTACGAGCAGTACTTC.

This chain connects TRBV10-2 to TRBJ1-1; D unresolved. Germline lookup yields CDR1 WSHSY and CDR2 SAAADI. This CDR3 contains 12 residues. V shed 8 bases and J shed 4 bases, with 11 bases lying between them. The CDR3: CASVGLGTEAFF. The CDR3 DNA follows: TGCGCCAGCGTAGGCCTGGGCACTGAAGCTTTCTTT.

In its sample, this clonotype is medium-sized. The chain links TRBV25-1 to TRBJ2-1; 7 bases match TRBD2. This CDR3 is built from 15 residues. From germline, CDR1 is MGHDK and CDR2 SYGVNS. V was clipped by 4 bases and J by 9 bases; unmatched bases: 12. CDR3 region: CASSGAGVLSAEQFF. DNA for the CDR3: TGTGCCAGCAGTGGGGCGGGGGTTCTCTCGGCTGAGCAGTTCTTC.

This clonotype showed up many times. The chain joins TRBV9 to TRBJ2-1; D perhaps matches TRBD1 (5 bases). This CDR3 is 15 amino acids long. V shed 5 bases and J shed 2 bases, with 14 bases lying between them. From germline, CDR1 is SGDLS and CDR2 YYNGEE. CDR3 DNA sequence: TGTGCCAGCAGTGCTCAGGGAAACACCTACAATGAGCAGTTCTTC. Translating gives CASSAQGNTYNEQFF.

In the case of this clonotype: It may be a read error: a sequence one base away is much more abundant. This chain links TRBV14 with TRBJ1-2; no clear D. The V gene's germline CDR1 is SGHDN and CDR2 FVKESK. The CDR3 runs to 15 residues. The chain's CDR3 is CASSQSGRANYGSTF. DNA for the CDR3: TGTGCCAGCAGCCAATCCGGACGGGCGAACTATGGCTCCACCTTC.

This clonotype was counted many times. The chain couples TRBV7-8 to TRBJ1-4; tentatively, D is TRBD1 (6 bases). This CDR3 is 16 amino acids long. Trimming stripped 8 bases from V and 11 bases from J, with 27 bases between. CDR1 is SGHVS, CDR2 FQNEAQ, per germline. CDR3 loop: CASRSGALGDHGKLFF. DNA of the CDR3: TGTGCCAGCCGTTCGGGGGCGCTGGGCGACCACGGGAAACTGTTTTTT.

This clonotype came up many times. The germline gene is not matched at one end of the junction; a read error may be the cause. This chain uses TRBV7-8 with TRBJ1-2, with TRBD1 as a possible D gene (6 bases). CDR1 is SGHVS and CDR2 is FQNEAQ in the germline V gene. The CDR3 runs to 15 residues. This CDR3 is CASSLPGRGIYGYPF. The CDR3 DNA sequence: TGTGCCAGCAGCTTACCAGGGAGGGGGATTTATGGCTACCCCTTC.

J is TRBJ2-7 and V is TRBV20-1; D remains ambiguous. The CDR3 extends over 13 amino acids. The germline V gene has CDR1 DFQATT and CDR2 SNEGSKA (reference sequence). Between the trimmed V and J ends, which lost 1 base and 0 bases, there was a span of 7 bases. CDR3 coding DNA: TGCAGTGCTAGAGCGGGTGACTCCTACGAGCAGTACTTC. Translation: CSARAGDSYEQYF.

This clonotype was seen repeatedly, ten times or more. This rearrangement joins TRBV11-1 to TRBJ2-1; 9 bases match TRBD2. Germline lookup yields CDR1 SGHAT and CDR2 FQDESV (reference sequence). The CDR3 is made up of 19 amino acids. V shed 5 bases, J shed 4 bases, and the junction held 18 bases outside the gene matches. The CDR3: CASSLGGGIAGVKYNEQFF. CDR3 DNA sequence: TGTGCCAGCAGCCTAGGGGGGGGAATAGCGGGAGTTAAGTACAATGAGCAGTTCTTC.

There are a few counts of this clonotype. The J gene is TRBJ2-7, the V gene TRBV5-6; TRBD2 agrees at 11 bases. The V gene's germline CDR1 is SGHDT and CDR2 YYEEEE. This CDR3 is built from 15 residues. CDR3 coding DNA: TGTGCTAGAGACCTGACTAGCGGGATTCCGCTCGAGCAGTACTTC. It is translated as CARDLTSGIPLEQYF.

Of note for this clonotype: A much bigger clone sits one base away, suggesting this may be a read error. V and J are TRBV13 and TRBJ1-2, with TRBD1 as a possible D gene (6 bases). Germline CDR1 is PRHDT and CDR2 is FYEKMQ (reference sequence). Trimming shortened V by 3 bases and J by 10 bases, and 12 bases separated the two germline ends. The CDR3 totals 12 residues. CDR3 residues: CASSFRRQDYTF. The DNA of the CDR3 is TGTGCCAGCAGCTTTCGGCGACAGGACTACACCTTC.

The chain combines TRBV12-3 or TRBV12-4 with TRBJ1-3; no firm D call. V lost 6 bases, J lost 0 bases, and 9 bases lay in between. CDR3 size: 14 residues. For the CDR3, the DNA is TGTGCCAGCAGCAAAGAGATCTCTGGAAACACCATATATTTT. Protein: CASSKEISGNTIYF.

This clonotype was counted ten times or more. The genes are TRBV24-1 and TRBJ1-2, with 11 bases aligning to TRBD1. CDR3 length: 15 residues. The V and J ends lost 7 bases and 7 bases, in that order; junction bases with no gene match: 10. The germline V gene has CDR1 KGHDR and CDR2 SFDVKD. DNA for the CDR3: TGTGCCACCAGCTCCAACCGGGACAGGGGGATTGGCTACACCTTC. It is translated as CATSSNRDRGIGYTF.

This clonotype came up many times. The chain couples TRBV12-3 or TRBV12-4 to TRBJ2-7; the D is unclear. The CDR3 is 15 amino acids. V was trimmed by 5 bases and J by 0 bases, leaving 14 bases between them. The CDR3 DNA sequence: TGTGCCAGCAGTCCAGTTGGGCGGTTCTCCTACGAGCAGTACTTC. It translates to CASSPVGRFSYEQYF.

Notes on this clonotype: Germline is not matched at one junction end, which may reflect a read error. The chain has TRBV9 and TRBJ1-2, with D hard to call. The CDR3 runs 14 residues. Germline V gene lookup returns CDR1 SGDLS and CDR2 YYNGEE. The CDR3: CAGSTRLGTYGYTF. The CDR3 DNA reads as TGTGCCGGCAGCACCCGTTTGGGCACCTATGGCTACACCTTC.

Concerning this clonotype: The junction departs from the called germline gene at one end, perhaps through a read error. The V and J genes are TRBV20-1 and TRBJ1-4; D unresolved. Germline loops: CDR1 DFQATT, CDR2 SNEGSKA (reference sequence). The CDR3 spans 12 residues. The DNA of the CDR3 is TGCAGTGCTTTGACGGGGAGAGAAAAACCGTTTTTT. It codes for CSALTGREKPFF.

This clonotype was counted many times. The chain joins TRBV3-1 to TRBJ2-7, with a possible D match to TRBD2 (6 bases). Between the trimmed V and J ends, which lost 1 base and 0 bases, there was a span of 10 bases. CDR1 and CDR2 (germline): LGHDT, YNNKEL (reference sequence). This CDR3 has 15 residues. This chain's CDR3 is CASSQAPGVSYEQYF. The CDR3 region has the DNA TGTGCCAGCAGCCAAGCACCGGGGGTCTCCTACGAGCAGTACTTC.

About this clonotype itself: The final CDR3 position lacks the conserved phenylalanine or tryptophan, pointing to a likely read error. The V and J genes are TRBV12-3 or TRBV12-4 and TRBJ1-4, with D possibly matching TRBD1 (6 bases). The CDR3 length is 16 residues. V lost 5 bases and J lost 2, with 15 bases in between. This chain's CDR3 is CASSTGQRATNEKLFL. The CDR3 DNA sequence: TGTGCCAGCAGTACCGGACAGAGAGCGACTAATGAAAAACTGTTTTTA.

The V call is TRBV7-2, the J call TRBJ2-1; 7 positions agree with TRBD2. Germline lookup yields CDR1 SGHTA and CDR2 FQGNSA. V was clipped by 4 bases and J by 3 bases; unmatched bases: 12. The CDR3 spans 17 residues. CDR3 protein: CASSSVMSGKVYNEQFF. The CDR3 DNA follows: TGTGCCAGCAGCTCTGTCATGAGCGGGAAAGTCTACAATGAGCAGTTCTTC.

This clonotype was seen many times. The J gene is TRBJ2-6, the V gene TRBV7-3, with 7 bases lining up with TRBD1. The CDR3 is made up of 15 amino acids. Germline V gene lookup returns CDR1 SGHTA and CDR2 FQGTGA. The V and J ends lost 4 bases and 9 bases, in that order; junction bases with no gene match: 9. The CDR3 reads CASSSWDSSRNVLTF. In DNA form, the CDR3 reads TGTGCCAGCAGCTCGTGGGACAGTTCGCGCAACGTCCTGACTTTC.

This clonotype has a count of ten or more. Sequence at one end of the junction differs from germline and may be a read error. The J gene is TRBJ2-5, the V gene TRBV4-2, with TRBD2 as a possible D gene (5 bases). Germline CDR1 is LGHNA and CDR2 is YNFKEQ. The CDR3 sequence is 16 residues long. The CDR3: CASSQDRELLQETRYF. Written as DNA, the CDR3 is TGTGCCAGCAGCCAAGATAGGGAGTTATTGCAAGAGACCCGGTACTTC.

This clonotype was seen repeatedly, ten times or more. This chain connects TRBV3-1 to TRBJ2-3; D gene unclear. V was trimmed by 4 bases and J by 5 bases, leaving 10 bases between them. This CDR3 region has 13 residues. CDR1 is LGHDT, CDR2 YNNKEL, per germline (reference sequence). This CDR3 is CASSLTRRDTQYF. For the CDR3, the DNA is TGTGCCAGCAGCCTGACCCGACGAGATACGCAGTATTTT.

With respect to this clonotype: A much larger clone lies a single base off, so this may be a read error. The V and J genes are TRBV29-1 and TRBJ1-1; 9 positions match TRBD1. Germline CDR1 and CDR2: SQVTM and ANQGSEA. This CDR3 contains 20 residues. This CDR3 is CGVAFYGTGRLRAINTEAFF. The CDR3 nucleotides are TGCGGCGTTGCCTTTTACGGGACAGGGAGGTTGAGGGCCATTAACACTGAAGCTTTCTTT.